This is a list of T cell receptor beta chains from one sample in a study of cytomegalovirus exposure and HLA in healthy donors. Assay: immunoSEQ multiplex PCR; the TCRdb copy retains only in-frame clones and omits some. The sample consists of 160,000 or so clones, 81% of them appearing once. Sequenced input: PBMCs. The receptors derive from a woman aged 45-60 years in good health and CMV-seronegative. CDR3s include the opening cysteine and the closing phenylalanine or tryptophan. A D gene is named only where the DNA matches it firmly. Size is stated for part of the rows, as once, few or many counts, or as a class when the clone is expanded.

j_call clone_size v_call cdr3_length d_call cdr3_aa cdr3_nt
TRBJ1-5 . TRBV28 15 . CASRQTGISNQPQHF TGTGCCAGCAGACAAACAGGGATTAGCAATCAGCCCCAGCATTTT
TRBJ2-5 . TRBV7-2 16 TRBD2 CASSFSLAGARETQYF TGTGCCAGCAGCTTCTCTCTAGCGGGAGCTCGGGAGACCCAGTACTTC
TRBJ2-3 once TRBV11-2 14 . CASSLDSTSDTQYF TGTGCCAGCAGCTTAGATTCAACTTCAGATACGCAGTATTTT
TRBJ2-7 . TRBV19 13 . CASSIFNGYEQYF TGTGCCAGTAGTATCTTCAACGGCTACGAGCAGTACTTC
TRBJ2-7 . TRBV6-1 11 . CASSGVYEQYF TGTGCCAGCAGCGGGGTCTACGAGCAGTACTTC
TRBJ1-1 . TRBV19 15 TRBD1 CASSNRQGAISEAFF TGTGCCAGTAGTAACCGACAGGGGGCGATATCTGAAGCTTTCTTT
TRBJ2-2 . TRBV28 12 . CASSLRTGELFF TGTGCCAGCAGTTTGAGGACCGGGGAGCTGTTTTTT
TRBJ1-4 . TRBV15 18 TRBD1 CATSRARTGGLTNEKLFF TGTGCCACCAGCAGAGCCCGGACAGGGGGCCTCACTAATGAAAAACTGTTTTTT
TRBJ2-2 . TRBV4-2 16 . CASSQELDTTTGELFF TGTGCCAGCAGCCAAGAACTAGACACCACCACCGGGGAGCTGTTTTTT
TRBJ1-5 once TRBV4-2 15 . CASSLTDKSNQPQHF TGTGCCAGCAGCCTCACGGACAAGAGCAATCAGCCCCAGCATTTT
TRBJ2-7 . TRBV5-4 12 . CASSLQGYEQYF TGTGCCAGCAGCTTACAGGGCTACGAGCAGTACTTC
TRBJ1-1 . TRBV18 17 TRBD1 CASSLQGQGAMNTEAFF TGTGCCAGCTCACTTCAGGGACAGGGGGCGATGAACACTGAAGCTTTCTTT
TRBJ2-7 . TRBV5-6 12 . CASSLRSREQYF TGTGCCAGCAGCTTGAGGAGCCGCGAGCAGTACTTC
TRBJ1-5 . TRBV28 15 TRBD1 CASSLRQGNNQPQHF TGTGCCAGCAGTTTACGACAGGGGAACAATCAGCCCCAGCATTTT
TRBJ2-3 . TRBV5-4 16 TRBD1 CASSLYTGQGQDTQYF TGTGCCAGCAGCTTATATACGGGACAGGGGCAAGATACGCAGTATTTT
TRBJ2-5 once TRBV7-3 12 . CARQEAQETQYF TGTGCCAGACAGGAAGCACAAGAGACCCAGTACTTC
TRBJ1-2 . TRBV7-9 16 TRBD1 CSSSSTTSGGNYGYTF TGTTCCAGCAGCTCTACCACCTCAGGGGGTAACTATGGCTACACCTTC
TRBJ2-1 . TRBV28 13 . CASGRVYNNEQFF TGTGCCAGCGGTCGCGTCTATAACAATGAGCAGTTCTTC
TRBJ2-7 . TRBV6-1 15 . CASSVSGLSSYEQYF TGTGCCAGCAGTGTTAGCGGTCTGAGCTCCTACGAGCAGTACTTC
TRBJ1-4 . TRBV25-1 14 . CASSESRGNEKLFF TGTGCCAGCAGTGAATCCCGGGGTAACGAAAAACTGTTTTTT
TRBJ1-1 . TRBV29-1 13 . CSVEEGRRTEAFF TGCAGCGTTGAAGAAGGGAGGAGGACTGAAGCTTTCTTT
TRBJ2-2 . TRBV4-1 16 TRBD2 CASSQVTSLGVAELFF TGCGCCAGCAGCCAAGTGACTAGCCTGGGGGTTGCGGAGCTGTTTTTT
TRBJ2-1 . TRBV5-1 18 TRBD2 CASSLELAGGRSYNEQFF TGCGCCAGCAGCTTGGAACTAGCGGGAGGTCGGTCCTACAATGAGCAGTTCTTC
TRBJ2-7 few TRBV28 18 TRBD2 CASSPPGGLTSGSYEQYF TGTGCCAGCAGCCCCCCCGGGGGGTTGACTAGCGGGTCCTACGAGCAGTACTTC
TRBJ2-7 once TRBV27 13 . CASSWAGTYEQYF TGTGCCAGCAGTTGGGCCGGGACCTACGAGCAGTACTTC
TRBJ2-2 . TRBV7-2 16 . CASSLRLIRNTGELFF TGTGCCAGCAGCTTGAGGCTCATCCGAAACACCGGGGAGCTGTTTTTT
TRBJ2-7 . TRBV4-1 16 TRBD2 CASSQQGTSGTYEQYF TGCGCCAGCAGCCAACAAGGGACTAGCGGAACCTACGAGCAGTACTTC
TRBJ2-7 . TRBV27 14 . CASSSRGGTYEQYF TGTGCCAGCAGTTCCCGAGGGGGAACCTACGAGCAGTACTTC
TRBJ1-1 few TRBV4-2 14 . CASSQAQVNTEAFF TGTGCCAGCAGCCAAGCCCAGGTGAACACTGAAGCTTTCTTT
TRBJ2-1 . TRBV5-1 14 . CASSLEGAYNEQFF TGCGCCAGCAGCTTGGAAGGGGCCTACAATGAGCAGTTCTTC
TRBJ2-7 . TRBV19 13 . CASSMDRAYEQYF TGTGCCAGTAGTATGGACAGAGCTTACGAGCAGTACTTC
TRBJ1-1 . TRBV19 15 . CASSTLRQINTEAFF TGTGCCAGTAGTACTTTGAGACAGATTAACACTGAAGCTTTCTTT
TRBJ1-1 . TRBV5-1 14 TRBD1 CASTLDDRVYEAFF TGCGCCAGCACTTTGGACGACAGGGTCTATGAAGCTTTCTTT
TRBJ2-3 . TRBV11-2 15 . CASSGWEQGTDTQYF TGTGCCAGCAGCGGGTGGGAACAGGGCACAGATACGCAGTATTTT